These 25 T cell receptor beta chains were all obtained from the same sample, sequenced in a study of T cell changes during pregnancy in multiple sclerosis. Libraries were prepared by immunoSEQ multiplex PCR; TCRdb keeps only in-frame clonotypes and omits some of them. The table shows about 75,000 clones, with approximately 93% occurring only once. The source material was CD4+ T cells from peripheral blood mononuclear cells, sampled after pregnancy. These receptors all come from a female donor with multiple sclerosis, enrolled in a pregnancy study.

CDR3 residues: CASEDRRTIQETQYF. As DNA, the CDR3 is TGTGCCAGTGAGGACAGGCGAACCATCCAAGAGACCCAGTACTTC. The V call is TRBV2, the J call TRBJ2-5; 7 bases agree with TRBD1. The CDR3 loop spans 15 amino acids. V shed 9 bases and J 1 base; nucleotides not matched to a gene: 11. The germline gives CDR1 SNHLY, CDR2 FYNNEI.

The chain combines TRBV7-9 with TRBJ1-3, with unresolved D. From germline, CDR1 is SEHNR and CDR2 FQNEAQ (reference sequence). Between the trimmed V and J ends, which lost 5 bases and 0 bases, there was a span of 17 bases. CDR3 length: 17 residues. CDR3 loop: CASSTRTGESSGNTIYF. The CDR3 DNA follows: TGTGCCAGCAGCACTCGCACTGGGGAGAGCTCTGGAAACACCATATATTTT.

J is TRBJ1-3 and V is TRBV28, with 8 bases matching TRBD1. There are 14 residues in the CDR3. Germline loops: CDR1 MDHEN, CDR2 SYDVKM. After removal of 2 bases from V and 4 bases from J, the junction contained 1 base not matched to a gene. CDR3 region: CASSLQGAGNTIYF. CDR3 nucleotides: TGTGCCAGCAGTTTACAGGGGGCGGGAAACACCATATATTTT.

The chain recombines TRBV19 with TRBJ1-2; 7 bases are a match to TRBD1. In germline, CDR1 is LNHDA, CDR2 SQIVND (reference sequence). The CDR3 runs 14 residues. The junction had 0 bases not matched to a gene; V was cut back by 1 base and J by 1 base. CDR3 amino acids: CASSIGQGNYGYTF. CDR3 in DNA: TGTGCCAGTAGTATAGGACAGGGTAACTATGGCTACACCTTC.

V and J are TRBV14 and TRBJ1-3; D not resolved. The germline V gene has CDR1 SGHDN and CDR2 FVKESK. The CDR3 extends over 17 amino acids. V lost 3 bases and J 4 bases, leaving 19 bases between the germline ends. Here the CDR3 reads CASSQLLGNLRGNTIYF. The DNA for the CDR3 is TGTGCCAGCAGCCAGCTCCTTGGAAATCTGAGGGGAAACACCATATATTTT. Full variable domain (remainder filled in from reference TRBV14 and TRBJ1-3): EAGVTQFPSHSVIEKGQTVTLRCDPISGHDNLYWYRRVMGKEIKFLLHFVKESKQDESGMPNNRFLAERTGGTYSTLKVQPAELEDSGVYFCASSQLLGNLRGNTIYFGEGSWLTVV.

J is TRBJ2-1 and V is TRBV7-9; 7 nucleotides line up with TRBD2. Trimming removed 7 bases from V and 0 bases from J; junction bases left unmatched: 9. Germline CDR1 is SEHNR and CDR2 is FQNEAQ (reference sequence). The CDR3 is 16 residues long. The CDR3 bases are TGTGCCAGCAAGGGGTCTAGCGGTAGCTCCTACAATGAGCAGTTCTTC. Translating gives CASKGSSGSSYNEQFF.

The chain joins TRBV29-1 to TRBJ2-3; D perhaps matches TRBD2 (6 bases). The CDR3 covers 12 residues. In germline, CDR1 is SQVTM, CDR2 ANQGSEA. V lost 4 bases, J lost 6 bases, and 11 bases lay in between. The CDR3 reads CSVVNGGDTQYF. Here the CDR3 DNA reads TGCAGCGTTGTAAATGGGGGGGATACGCAGTATTTT.

The chain is built from TRBV7-2 and TRBJ2-3; 7 nucleotides line up with TRBD2. The V gene's germline CDR1 is SGHTA and CDR2 FQGNSA. This CDR3 has 14 residues. V shed 3 bases, J shed 4 bases, and the junction held 4 bases outside the gene matches. CDR3 amino acids: CASSFRRESDTQYF. The DNA of the CDR3 is TGTGCCAGCAGCTTTCGGCGGGAGTCAGATACGCAGTATTTT.

This clone has only one observation. The chain couples TRBV2 to TRBJ2-1; a weak D match, TRBD2 (5 bases). Per germline, CDR1 SNHLY and CDR2 FYNNEI. The V gene lost 4 bases and the J gene lost 9 bases, with 16 bases spanning the gap. The CDR3 is made up of 14 amino acids. CDR3 residues: CASSVNPGSVEQFF. The CDR3 bases are TGTGCCAGCAGTGTCAACCCGGGGTCAGTTGAGCAGTTCTTC.

This chain links TRBV28 with TRBJ2-1; a weak D match, TRBD1 (6 bases). The CDR3 is 18 residues long. In germline, CDR1 is MDHEN, CDR2 SYDVKM. The V gene lost 8 bases and the J gene lost 5 bases, with 28 bases spanning the gap. The CDR3 DNA sequence: TGTGCCAGCCACCCAATTTGGGGGCCGAGGGCGCGGAACAATGAGCAGTTCTTC. Translated: CASHPIWGPRARNNEQFF.

The V and J genes are TRBV6-5 and TRBJ1-5; D is uncertain. The CDR3 totals 13 residues. CDR1 is MNHEY, CDR2 SVGAGI, per germline. V was cut by 0 bases and J by 9 bases, with 9 bases left in between. The CDR3 sequence is CASSYSGGGPQHF. CDR3 DNA: TGTGCCAGCAGTTACTCCGGAGGTGGGCCCCAGCATTTT.

The DNA for the CDR3 is TGTGCCGGCGACAGGGGTCCCCCCTACGAGCAGTACTTC. It specifies CAGDRGPPYEQYF. The V gene is TRBV6-1, the J gene TRBJ2-7; 8 positions agree with TRBD1. J gave up 2 bases and V 11 bases, and 8 bases lay outside the gene matches. The CDR3 is 13 residues long. Germline lookup yields CDR1 MNHNS and CDR2 SASEGT.

This rearrangement joins TRBV5-4 to TRBJ1-4, with D unresolved. This CDR3 is 14 amino acids long. Germline CDR1 and CDR2: SGHNT and YYREEE (reference sequence). Trimming removed 0 bases from V and 7 bases from J, with 10 bases in between. The DNA for the CDR3 is TGTGCCAGCAGCTTGGAGCCAAGAGGTGAAAAACTGTTTTTT. Amino acids: CASSLEPRGEKLFF.

This clone was detected only once. The V and J genes are TRBV6-6 and TRBJ2-3; D unresolved. V was trimmed by 4 bases and J by 6 bases, leaving 5 bases between them. Per germline, CDR1 MNHNY and CDR2 SVGAGI (reference sequence). CDR3 size: 11 residues. CDR3 in DNA: TGTGCCAGCAGTTCGAGCGATACGCAGTATTTT. Protein product: CASSSSDTQYF.

J is TRBJ1-2 and V is TRBV19; D might be TRBD1 (5 bases). The V gene lost 1 base and the J gene lost 4 bases, with 16 bases spanning the gap. Germline V gives CDR1 LNHDA, CDR2 SQIVND (reference sequence). The CDR3 runs 16 residues. The CDR3 sequence is CASSIGARGRGYGYTF. In DNA form, the CDR3 reads TGTGCCAGTAGTATAGGGGCAAGGGGTCGAGGCTATGGCTACACCTTC. Variable domain in full (rest from reference TRBV19 and TRBJ1-2): DGGITQSPKYLFRKEGQNVTLSCEQNLNHDAMYWYRQDPGQGLRLIYYSQIVNDFQKGDIAEGYSVSREKKESFPLTVTSAQKNPTAFYLCASSIGARGRGYGYTFGSGTRLTVV.

The rearrangement joins TRBV27 to TRBJ2-5; TRBD1 aligns across 9 bases. The assigned J gene may be wrong: the sequence end matches TRBJ2-7 better. This CDR3 region has 18 residues. Germline CDR1 is MNHEY and CDR2 is SMNVEV (reference sequence). In DNA form, the CDR3 reads TGTGCCAGCAGTTCGTTAACACCGGGACAGGGAAAGACCTACGAGCAGTACTTC. Translating it yields CASSSLTPGQGKTYEQYF.

The V call is TRBV29-1, the J call TRBJ2-2; TRBD2 matches at 9 bases. The CDR3 runs 14 residues. Germline V gene data show CDR1 as SQVTM and CDR2 as ANQGSEA. The junction had 8 bases not matched to a gene; V was cut back by 7 bases and J by 5 bases. The CDR3 protein is CSAPAGGTTGELFF. In DNA, the CDR3 is TGCAGCGCCCCGGCGGGGGGGACGACCGGGGAGCTGTTTTTT.

This clone is a singleton in its sample. The chain uses TRBV19 and TRBJ2-1; 15 bases agree with TRBD2. Looked up from germline, CDR1 is LNHDA and CDR2 is SQIVND (reference sequence). V shed 5 bases, J shed 4 bases, and the junction held 12 bases outside the gene matches. The CDR3 length is 19 residues. The CDR3 region has the DNA TGTGCCAGTAGTGTTTCCGGACTAGCGGGAGGGTCGGGGTACAATGAGCAGTTCTTC. Its translation: CASSVSGLAGGSGYNEQFF.

This clone was observed a few times. The chain uses TRBV27 and TRBJ2-7; 9 bases agree with TRBD1. The CDR3 length is 15 residues. In germline, CDR1 is MNHEY, CDR2 SMNVEV (reference sequence). V lost 3 bases to trimming and J lost 6 bases; unmatched junction nucleotides: 9. This CDR3 reads CASSFGDRVASEQYF. For the CDR3, the DNA is TGTGCCAGCAGTTTTGGGGACAGGGTCGCCTCCGAGCAGTACTTC.

This chain joins TRBV6-5 and TRBJ2-7; a possible D gene is TRBD1 (6 bases). V lost 6 bases, J lost 1 base, and 16 bases lay in between. Germline assignment: CDR1 MNHEY and CDR2 SVGAGI. The CDR3 has 15 amino acids. The CDR3 here is CASRTPTGLSYEQYF. The CDR3 nucleotides are TGTGCCAGCAGGACTCCCACAGGGTTATCCTACGAGCAGTACTTC.

This chain uses TRBV6-1 with TRBJ1-4; TRBD1 matches 11 bases. Germline V gene sequence: CDR1 MNHNS, CDR2 SASEGT. The CDR3 is made up of 15 amino acids. The ends lost 7 bases at V and 7 bases at J; junction bases unmatched: 8. The CDR3 DNA is TGTGCCAGCAAAGGGACAGGGGGAAGTAGTGAAAAACTGTTTTTT. It specifies CASKGTGGSSEKLFF.

The chain has TRBV7-2 and TRBJ2-7; perhaps TRBD1 as D (5 bases). The germline CDR1 and CDR2 sequences are SGHTA and FQGNSA. This CDR3 has 15 amino acids. Trimming left V 5 bases short and J 3 bases short, with 17 bases between. The CDR3 DNA is TGTGCCAGCAGCCAGGCGCCCGGACACAACTACGAGCAGTACTTC. Translated: CASSQAPGHNYEQYF.

The chain combines TRBV4-1 with TRBJ1-1; D is possibly TRBD1 (5 bases). The CDR3 is made up of 15 amino acids. CDR1 and CDR2 (germline): MGHRA, YSYEKL. With 0 bases removed from V and 5 bases from J, the gap between germline ends came to 13 bases. CDR3 region: CASSQDASRVTEAFF. CDR3 in DNA: TGCGCCAGCAGCCAAGATGCTTCCAGGGTGACTGAAGCTTTCTTT.

The J gene is TRBJ1-2, the V gene TRBV7-3, with 9 bases fitting TRBD1. With V trimmed by 5 bases and J by 2 bases, 0 bases remained unmatched. This CDR3 contains 13 residues. Germline V gives CDR1 SGHTA, CDR2 FQGTGA. CDR3 sequence (DNA): TGTGCCAGCAGCGGACAGGGGAACTATGGCTACACCTTC. Its protein is CASSGQGNYGYTF.

The gene calls are TRBV11-3 and TRBJ2-7; TRBD2 agrees at 10 bases. CDR1 and CDR2 (germline): SGHNT, YENEEA. The CDR3 covers 16 residues. V was pared by 4 bases and J by 5 bases, with 11 bases of the junction left unmatched. The DNA for the CDR3 is TGTGCCAGCAGCTACTCTGGGCTAGCGGGAGTCAACGAGCAGTACTTC. Translating it yields CASSYSGLAGVNEQYF.